The sample holds a few counts of the clone carrying this TCR beta chain. These data are taken from a study of cytomegalovirus exposure and HLA in healthy donors. Trimming pared 4 bases from V and 0 bases from J, leaving 9 bases between. From germline, CDR1 is MNHEY and CDR2 SVGAGI. The CDR3 loop spans 14 amino acids. Vbeta (60) and Jbeta (13) primers were used in the PCR. Clones were read by immunoSEQ multiplex PCR, and TCRdb kept only the in-frame ones, dropping some. Among around 300,000 clones listed, just over 70% were seen once. The sample comprised PBMCs. The rearrangement uses TRBV6-5 and TRBJ1-1, with D perhaps matching TRBD1 (5 bases). This TCR was recovered from a female donor in good health and CMV-seronegative. CDR3 nucleotide sequence: TGTGCCAGCAGTTTGGGACTCGTGAACACTGAAGCTTTCTTT. It yields the protein CASSLGLVNTEAFF.